This T cell receptor (beta chain) was sequenced during a study of blood T cell repertoires in COVID-19. Overall study context: The study drew acute and convalescent COVID-19 samples from the United States, Italy and Spain. In each case, the material was cDNA or gDNA derived from T cells, B-cell-depleted T cells, or PBMCs.

Germline CDR1 reads MGHDK; CDR2 reads SYGVNS. This CDR3 has 12 amino acids. V shed 4 bases and J 4 bases; nucleotides not matched to a gene: 0. In the original processing: How many nucleated cells were present was estimated from reference gene primer amplification. The method was immunoSEQ multiplex PCR; TCRdb's version includes in-frame clones alone and lacks a portion of them. Clone size and V and J calls were adopted from that table, with D and trimming inferred from the DNA. This sample has 200,000 to 300,000 clones; 80% to 90% occur once, and the top ten carry approximately 1.3%. The source material was peripheral blood. The clonotype comes from a man at least 80 years old with acute or convalescent COVID-19. V and J are TRBV25-1 and TRBJ1-2, with 7 bases that match TRBD1. The CDR3 DNA is TGTGCCAGCAGTGGGGACAGCTATGGCTACACCTTC. Protein sequence: CASSGDSYGYTF.